This TCR beta chain appears in the sequencing data of a study of T-cell memory formation after mild COVID-19. Study overall: TCR clusters showed largely donor specificity. Study results and caveats: Of the contracting clones, CD4+ ones lay mainly in CM and EM, and CD8+ ones in EMRA. There were some responding clones in pre-infection memory, which suggested that cross-reactive memory had joined.

TCRdb re-analysed the 5' RACE reads in MiXCR, keeping a single row per CDR3 protein. The repertoire holds over 350,000 distinct CDR3 sequences, with roughly 15% as singletons. This clonotype was seen repeatedly, ten times or more. Antigen specificity is unknown. CDR3 length: 15 amino acids. Unmatched junction bases numbered 4, after V lost 3 bases and J lost 4 bases. The germline V gene encodes CDR1 LGHDT and CDR2 YNNKEL (reference sequence). This sequence joins TRBV3-1 and TRBJ1-1; 11 positions match TRBD1. The sequence was collected from a man aged 18 to 29 who had mild COVID-19 (a few samples of this study predate the infection). Cell type and time point are not known. The specimen was PBMCs or a T cell subset sorted from them (not recorded which). The CDR3 coding sequence is TGTGCCAGCAGCCACACCGGGACAGGGGGCACTGAAGCTTTCTTT. Protein sequence: CASSHTGTGGTEAFF.